Shown below are 17 T cell receptor beta chains from a single sample sequenced in a study of blood T cell repertoires in COVID-19 (dated by TCRdb to the early 2020s). Libraries were prepared through the immunoSEQ multiplex PCR assay. TCRdb retrieved this table from immuneACCESS and kept in-frame rearrangements only. Not all clones are present; in checked studies, unresolved V genes account for under half, and no reason is known for the remainder. Here the sample has about 76,000 clones; less than 90% occur a single time. The top ten hold 15% to 20% of the sample. What was sequenced was peripheral blood. Source of these receptors: a human donor in a cohort sampled during active COVID-19.

The chain couples TRBV6-5 to TRBJ2-3; weak D call: TRBD2 (5 bases). Germline V gene sequence: CDR1 MNHEY, CDR2 SVGAGI. V dropped 4 bases and J dropped 4 bases, with 12 bases sitting between them. The CDR3 is made up of 14 amino acids. CDR3 region: CASSSGLSPDTQYF. CDR3 nucleotide sequence: TGTGCCAGCAGTTCAGGACTGAGCCCAGATACGCAGTATTTT.

This chain connects TRBV15 to TRBJ2-5; 7 bases agree with TRBD1. There are 18 residues in the CDR3. Germline CDR1 LNHNV, CDR2 YYDKDF (reference sequence). Trimming cost V 5 bases and J 0 bases; bases outside gene matches: 15. The CDR3 protein is CATSSRDIQGVNQETQYF. CDR3 DNA sequence: TGTGCCACCAGCTCCCGGGATATCCAGGGGGTAAACCAAGAGACCCAGTACTTC.

This chain links TRBV7-3 with TRBJ2-7, with TRBD1 matching 7 bases. Per the germline V gene, CDR1 is SGHTA and CDR2 is FQGTGA. Trimming took 2 bases from V and 4 from J; bases not matched to a gene: 2. This CDR3 has 13 amino acids. The CDR3 DNA reads as TGTGCCAGCAGCTTAGGGACAGTATACGAGCAGTACTTC. Protein: CASSLGTVYEQYF.

This clone was seen a single time. The rearrangement uses TRBV7-2 and TRBJ2-1; TRBD1 aligns across 9 bases. This CDR3 spans 16 amino acids. CDR1 SGHTA and CDR2 FQGNSA come from the germline V gene. V trimming: 1 base; J trimming: 2 bases; junction bases outside the gene matches: 3. CDR3 protein: CASSLGGTGPYNEQFF. The CDR3 region has the DNA TGTGCCAGCAGCTTAGGCGGGACAGGGCCCTACAATGAGCAGTTCTTC.

This clone was observed once. The V gene is TRBV29-1, the J gene TRBJ2-3; maybe TRBD2 (6 bases). The germline V and J ends were trimmed by 3 bases and 4 bases, with 11 bases remaining between them. The CDR3 loop spans 13 amino acids. Germline loops: CDR1 SQVTM, CDR2 ANQGSEA. CDR3 coding DNA: TGCAGCGTTGACCAGCAGCGGGCAGATACGCAGTATTTT. This translates into CSVDQQRADTQYF.

The V call is TRBV12-3 or TRBV12-4, the J call TRBJ1-3; D remains ambiguous. V lost 8 bases and J lost 1, with 9 bases in between. This CDR3 has 13 residues. DNA of the CDR3: TGTGCCAGCGGAGGGCTATCTGGAAACACCATATATTTT. It translates to CASGGLSGNTIYF.

The J gene is TRBJ2-7, the V gene TRBV5-6; D unresolved. The V end lost 0 bases, the J end lost 2 bases, and 9 bases lay between the germline ends. CDR3 size: 14 residues. Germline CDR1 is SGHDT and CDR2 is YYEEEE. The DNA of the CDR3 is TGTGCCAGCAGCTTGGTGGGCAGTACCTACGAGCAGTACTTC. Its translation is CASSLVGSTYEQYF.

The rearrangement uses TRBV7-3 and TRBJ1-3, with 9 bases lining up with TRBD1. V lost 5 bases and J lost 7; bases outside the gene matches: 18. Germline assignment: CDR1 SGHTA and CDR2 FQGTGA. The CDR3 has 18 residues. CDR3 protein: CASSPEPNRGRVPNTIYF. CDR3 coding DNA: TGTGCCAGCAGCCCGGAACCTAACAGGGGGCGCGTTCCGAACACCATATATTTT.

On this clone itself: This sample includes further DNA sequences coding for the same CDR3. The chain recombines TRBV5-6 with TRBJ1-4; the match to TRBD1 covers 8 bases. Germline-derived CDR1 and CDR2 are SGHDT and YYEEEE. The CDR3 contains 15 residues. The trim removed 0 bases at V and 2 bases at J, leaving 0 bases unmatched. In nucleotides, the CDR3 is TGTGCCAGCAGCTTGGGGACAGGGACTAATGAAAAACTGTTTTTT. Amino acids: CASSLGTGTNEKLFF. The complete variable domain, with remaining parts taken from reference TRBV5-6 and TRBJ1-4, reads DAGVTQSPTHLIKTRGQQVTLRCSPKSGHDTVSWYQQALGQGPQFIFQYYEEEERQRGNFPDRFSGHQFPNYSSELNVNALLLGDSALYLCASSLGTGTNEKLFFGSGTQLSVL.

The chain couples TRBV5-1 to TRBJ2-1, with TRBD2 identical over 11 bases. Germline V gene data show CDR1 as SGHRS and CDR2 as YFSETQ. Trimming took 4 bases from V and 0 from J; bases not matched to a gene: 15. This CDR3 comprises 20 residues. The CDR3 is CASSPRGLAGQGSSYNEQFF. DNA for the CDR3: TGCGCCAGCAGCCCCAGAGGACTAGCGGGCCAAGGGAGCTCCTACAATGAGCAGTTCTTC.

The rearrangement uses TRBV5-6 and TRBJ2-7; 8 nucleotides match TRBD2. The CDR3 length is 14 residues. Germline V gene sequence: CDR1 SGHDT, CDR2 YYEEEE. Trimming at V came to 4 bases and at J to 3 bases, leaving 6 bases not matched to a gene. For the CDR3, the DNA is TGTGCCAGCAGCGACGTCAGCGGGAGCTACGAGCAGTACTTC. This sequence encodes CASSDVSGSYEQYF.

This chain links TRBV5-1 with TRBJ2-5; tentative D call: TRBD1 (5 bases). The V end was cut by 5 bases, the J end by 4 bases, with 12 bases between. Per germline, CDR1 SGHRS and CDR2 YFSETQ. The CDR3 extends over 13 amino acids. DNA for the CDR3: TGCGCCAGCAGTTTAGGGGCTGGAGAGACCCAGTACTTC. It yields the protein CASSLGAGETQYF.

This clone was seen only a few times. The CDR3 loop is CASSRQGGNQPQHF. CDR3 in DNA: TGTGCCAGTAGCCGACAGGGCGGGAATCAGCCCCAGCATTTT. This sequence joins TRBV19 and TRBJ1-5; 7 bases align to TRBD1. Losses at the gene ends were 6 bases for V and 4 bases for J; bases not matched to a gene: 6. The CDR3 has 14 amino acids. Germline values: CDR1 LNHDA, CDR2 SQIVND (reference sequence).

This chain uses TRBV4-1 with TRBJ2-1; unclear D gene. The CDR3 loop spans 19 amino acids. The V end lost 0 bases, the J end lost 0 bases, and 18 bases lay between the germline ends. Germline values: CDR1 MGHRA, CDR2 YSYEKL. The CDR3 loop reads CASSQDAARLRSSYNEQFF. DNA for the CDR3: TGCGCCAGCAGCCAAGATGCCGCGCGACTCCGGAGCTCCTACAATGAGCAGTTCTTC.

The V gene is TRBV10-3, the J gene TRBJ2-1; D is perhaps TRBD2 (6 bases). V lost 3 bases and J lost 6, with 9 bases in between. The CDR3 sequence is 13 residues long. Germline V gene sequence: CDR1 ENHRY, CDR2 SYGVKD. The CDR3: CAISDGGSNEQFF. The CDR3, as DNA: TGTGCCATCAGTGATGGAGGGAGCAATGAGCAGTTCTTC.

The chain joins TRBV6-6 to TRBJ1-4, with 11 bases fitting TRBD1. Germline-derived CDR1 and CDR2 are MNHNY and SVGAGI (reference sequence). V lost 8 bases to trimming and J lost 8 bases; unmatched junction nucleotides: 4. This CDR3 contains 13 residues. This chain's CDR3 is CASRGQGGEKLFF. For the CDR3, the DNA is TGTGCCAGCCGGGGACAGGGGGGAGAAAAACTGTTTTTT.

The chain uses TRBV28 and TRBJ2-7, with TRBD2 identical over 7 bases. J gave up 1 base and V 5 bases, and 11 bases lay outside the gene matches. The CDR3 covers 16 residues. The V gene's germline CDR1 is MDHEN and CDR2 SYDVKM. The CDR3 bases are TGTGCCAGCAGTGGGGGGTTTGGCGGGAGATCCTACGAGCAGTACTTC. This gives the protein CASSGGFGGRSYEQYF.